The TCR beta chain under discussion was sequenced for a study of a mutant IDH1 vaccine in newly diagnosed glioma. Sequenced by immunoSEQ multiplex PCR; TCRdb stores in-frame clones only, minus some. Seen here are some 38,000 clones, roughly 80% observed once, and the top ten hold just over 5%. V trimming: 2 bases; J trimming: 3 bases; junction bases outside the gene matches: 10. This CDR3 has 18 residues. Per germline, CDR1 SEHNR and CDR2 FQNEAQ (reference sequence). The time point is: week 23, last vaccination. Doses consisted of 300 ug of mutant IDH1 20-mer peptide each, paired with topical imiquimod. This clone was picked up a small number of times. Its target is not known.

The sequence came from a man in his forties or fifties with glioma. The chain recombines TRBV7-9 with TRBJ2-7, with TRBD2 matching over 13 bases. The sequenced sample was PBMCs, obtained from a glioma patient whose treatment included an IDH1 peptide vaccine. The CDR3 DNA follows: TGTGCCAGCAGCTTACCCTCCACAACTAGCGGGAGGGGCTACGAGCAGTACTTC. Its protein is CASSLPSTTSGRGYEQYF. Variable domain in full (rest from reference TRBV7-9 and TRBJ2-7): DTGVSQNPRHKITKRGQNVTFRCDPISEHNRLYWYRQTLGQGPEFLTYFQNEAQLEKSRLLSDRFSAERPKGSFSTLEIQRTEQGDSAMYLCASSLPSTTSGRGYEQYFGPGTRLTVT.